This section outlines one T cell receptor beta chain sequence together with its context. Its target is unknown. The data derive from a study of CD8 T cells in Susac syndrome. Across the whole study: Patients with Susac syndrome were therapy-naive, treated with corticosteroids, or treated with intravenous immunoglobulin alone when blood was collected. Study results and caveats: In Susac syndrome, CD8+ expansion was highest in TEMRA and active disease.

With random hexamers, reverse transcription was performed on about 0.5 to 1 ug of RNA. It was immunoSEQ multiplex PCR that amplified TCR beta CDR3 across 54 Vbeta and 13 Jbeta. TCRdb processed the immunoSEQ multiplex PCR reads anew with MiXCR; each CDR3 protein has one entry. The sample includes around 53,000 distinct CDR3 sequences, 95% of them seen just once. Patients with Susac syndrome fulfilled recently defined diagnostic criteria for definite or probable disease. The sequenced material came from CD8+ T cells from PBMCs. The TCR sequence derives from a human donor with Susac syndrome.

The CDR3 here is CASISTSIHEQFF. The DNA for the CDR3 is TGTGCCAGCATCTCGACTAGCATCCATGAGCAGTTCTTC. The chain uses TRBV2 and TRBJ2-1; TRBD2 matches at 7 bases. V was clipped by 7 bases and J by 8 bases; unmatched bases: 8. The CDR3 sequence is 13 residues long. CDR1 and CDR2 (germline): SNHLY, FYNNEI.